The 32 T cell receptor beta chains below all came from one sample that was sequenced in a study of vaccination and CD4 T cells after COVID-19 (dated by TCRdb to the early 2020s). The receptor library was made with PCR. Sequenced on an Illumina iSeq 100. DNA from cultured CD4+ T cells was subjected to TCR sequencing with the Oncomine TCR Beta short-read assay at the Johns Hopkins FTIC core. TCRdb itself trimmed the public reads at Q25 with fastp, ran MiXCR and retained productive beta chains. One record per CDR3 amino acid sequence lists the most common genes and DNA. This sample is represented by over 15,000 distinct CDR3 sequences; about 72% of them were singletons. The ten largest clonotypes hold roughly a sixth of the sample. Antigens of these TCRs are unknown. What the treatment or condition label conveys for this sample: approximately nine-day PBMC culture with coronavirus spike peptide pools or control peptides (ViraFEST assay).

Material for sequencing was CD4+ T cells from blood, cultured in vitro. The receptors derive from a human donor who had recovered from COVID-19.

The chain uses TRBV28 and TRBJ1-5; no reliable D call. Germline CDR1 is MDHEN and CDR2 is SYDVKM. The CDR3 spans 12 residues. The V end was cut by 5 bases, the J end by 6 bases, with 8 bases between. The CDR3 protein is CASSPGSQPQHF. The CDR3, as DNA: TGTGCCAGCAGTCCCGGGAGTCAGCCCCAGCATTTT.

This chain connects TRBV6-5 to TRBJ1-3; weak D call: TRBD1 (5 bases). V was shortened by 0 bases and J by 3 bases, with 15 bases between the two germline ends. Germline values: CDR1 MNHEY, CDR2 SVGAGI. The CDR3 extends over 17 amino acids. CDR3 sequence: CASSYSSGGGGGNTIYF. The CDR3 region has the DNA TGTGCCAGCAGTTACTCCTCCGGGGGAGGAGGTGGAAACACCATATATTTT.

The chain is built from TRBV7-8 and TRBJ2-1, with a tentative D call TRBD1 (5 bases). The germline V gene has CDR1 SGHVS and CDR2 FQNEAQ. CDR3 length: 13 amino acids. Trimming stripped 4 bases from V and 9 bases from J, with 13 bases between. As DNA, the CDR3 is TGTGCCAGCAGCTGGGAAGGGGTGACTGAGCAGTTCTTC. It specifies CASSWEGVTEQFF.

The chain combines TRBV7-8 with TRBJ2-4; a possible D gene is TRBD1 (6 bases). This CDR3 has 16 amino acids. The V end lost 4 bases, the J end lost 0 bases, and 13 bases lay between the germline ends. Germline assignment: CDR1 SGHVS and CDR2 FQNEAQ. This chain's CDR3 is CASSSQGSAAKNIQYF. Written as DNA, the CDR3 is TGTGCCAGCAGCTCACAGGGATCGGCAGCCAAAAACATTCAGTACTTC.

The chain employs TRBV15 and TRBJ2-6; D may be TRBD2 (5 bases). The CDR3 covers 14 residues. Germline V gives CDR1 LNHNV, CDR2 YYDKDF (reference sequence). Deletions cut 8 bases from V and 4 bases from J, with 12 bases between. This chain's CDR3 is CATPAGAGANVLTF. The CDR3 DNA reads TGTGCCACCCCGGCGGGCGCGGGGGCCAACGTCCTGACTTTC. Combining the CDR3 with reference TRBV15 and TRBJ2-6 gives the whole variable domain DAMVIQNPRYQVTQFGKPVTLSCSQTLNHNVMYWYQQKSSQAPKLLFHYYDKDFNNEADTPDNFQSRRPNTSFCFLDIRSPGLGDTAMYLCATPAGAGANVLTFGAGSRLTVL.

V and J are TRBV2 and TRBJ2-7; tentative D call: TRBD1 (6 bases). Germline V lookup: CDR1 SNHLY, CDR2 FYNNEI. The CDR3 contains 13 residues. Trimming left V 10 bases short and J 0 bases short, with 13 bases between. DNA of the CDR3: TGTGCCACCTCCGGGACAACCTCCTACGAGCAGTACTTC. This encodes CATSGTTSYEQYF.

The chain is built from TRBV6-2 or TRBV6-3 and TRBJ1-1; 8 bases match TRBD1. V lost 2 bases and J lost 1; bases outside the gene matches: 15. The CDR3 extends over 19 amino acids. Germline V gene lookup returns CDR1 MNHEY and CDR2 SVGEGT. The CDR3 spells CASSYTSWTGRKENTEAFF. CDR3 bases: TGTGCCAGCAGTTACACAAGCTGGACAGGGCGGAAGGAGAACACTGAAGCTTTCTTT.

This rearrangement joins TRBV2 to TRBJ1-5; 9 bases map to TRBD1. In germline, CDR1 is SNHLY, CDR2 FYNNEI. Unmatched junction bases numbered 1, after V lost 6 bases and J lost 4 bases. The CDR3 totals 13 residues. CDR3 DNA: TGTGCCAGCAGCGGACAGGGGAATCAGCCCCAGCATTTT. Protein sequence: CASSGQGNQPQHF.

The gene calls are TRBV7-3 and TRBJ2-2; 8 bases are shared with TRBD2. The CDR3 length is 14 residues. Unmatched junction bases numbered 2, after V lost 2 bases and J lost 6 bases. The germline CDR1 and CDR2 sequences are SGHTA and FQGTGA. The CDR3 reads CASSLLTSAGELFF. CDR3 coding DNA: TGTGCCAGCAGCTTACTGACTAGCGCCGGGGAGCTGTTTTTT.

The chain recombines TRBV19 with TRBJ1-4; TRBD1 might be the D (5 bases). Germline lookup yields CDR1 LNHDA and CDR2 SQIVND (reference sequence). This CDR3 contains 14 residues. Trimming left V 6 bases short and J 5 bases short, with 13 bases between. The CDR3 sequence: CASSTSDMNEKLFF. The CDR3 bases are TGTGCCAGTAGCACCTCGGACATGAATGAAAAACTGTTTTTT. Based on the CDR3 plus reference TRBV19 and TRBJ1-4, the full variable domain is DGGITQSPKYLFRKEGQNVTLSCEQNLNHDAMYWYRQDPGQGLRLIYYSQIVNDFQKGDIAEGYSVSREKKESFPLTVTSAQKNPTAFYLCASSTSDMNEKLFFGSGTQLSVL.

In nucleotides, the CDR3 is TGTGCCAGCAGCTTCATGGGCAATCAGCCCCAGCATTTT. Encoded protein: CASSFMGNQPQHF. The rearrangement links TRBV7-2 to TRBJ1-5; D not certain. Trimming cost V 3 bases and J 2 bases, with 5 bases left between them. The CDR3 loop spans 13 amino acids. Germline CDR1 and CDR2: SGHTA and FQGNSA.

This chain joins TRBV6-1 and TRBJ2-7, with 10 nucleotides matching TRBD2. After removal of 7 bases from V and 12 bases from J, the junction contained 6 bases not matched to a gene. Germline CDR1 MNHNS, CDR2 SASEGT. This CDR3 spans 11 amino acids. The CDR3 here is CASMLAGVPYF. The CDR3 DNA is TGTGCCAGCATGCTAGCGGGAGTACCGTACTTC.

The CDR3 loop is CASRVLNEQFF. As DNA, the CDR3 is TGTGCCAGCAGAGTCTTAAATGAGCAGTTCTTC. This chain links TRBV12-3 or TRBV12-4 with TRBJ2-1; D is unresolved. Deletions cut 6 bases from V and 7 bases from J, with 7 bases between. This CDR3 region has 11 residues.

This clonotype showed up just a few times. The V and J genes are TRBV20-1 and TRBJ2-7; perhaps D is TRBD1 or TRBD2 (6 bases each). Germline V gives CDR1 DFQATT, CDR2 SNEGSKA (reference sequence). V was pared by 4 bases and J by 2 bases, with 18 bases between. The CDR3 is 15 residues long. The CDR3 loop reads CSATPRGQVPYEQYF. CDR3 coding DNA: TGCAGTGCTACTCCTCGGGGGCAAGTGCCCTACGAGCAGTACTTC.

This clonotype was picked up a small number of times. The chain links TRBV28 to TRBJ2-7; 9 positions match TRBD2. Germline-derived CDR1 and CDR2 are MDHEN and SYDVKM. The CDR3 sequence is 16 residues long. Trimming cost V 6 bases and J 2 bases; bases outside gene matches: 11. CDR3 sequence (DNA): TGTGCCAGCAGGCAGAATAGCGGGAGTGGCACCTACGAGCAGTACTTC. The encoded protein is CASRQNSGSGTYEQYF.

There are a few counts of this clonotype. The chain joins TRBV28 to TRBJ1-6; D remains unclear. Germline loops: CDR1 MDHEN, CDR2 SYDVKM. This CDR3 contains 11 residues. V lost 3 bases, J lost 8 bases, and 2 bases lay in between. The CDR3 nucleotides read TGTGCCAGCAGTTTGGATTCACCCCTCCACTTT. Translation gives CASSLDSPLHF.

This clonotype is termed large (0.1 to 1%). The CDR3 loop reads CASSPYITDTQYF. DNA for the CDR3: TGTGCCAGCAGCCCATACATCACAGATACGCAGTATTTT. The chain uses TRBV7-2 and TRBJ2-3, with D unclear. CDR1 is SGHTA and CDR2 is FQGNSA in the germline V gene. V was pared by 5 bases and J by 2 bases, with 8 bases between. CDR3 length equals 13 residues.

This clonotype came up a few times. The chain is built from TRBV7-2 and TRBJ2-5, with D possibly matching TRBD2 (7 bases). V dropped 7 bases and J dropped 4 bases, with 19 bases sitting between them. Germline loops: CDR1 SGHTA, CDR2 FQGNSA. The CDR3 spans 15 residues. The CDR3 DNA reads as TGTGCCAGCACTGGGGGAGGGGGAGTCAGAGAGACCCAGTACTTC. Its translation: CASTGGGGVRETQYF.

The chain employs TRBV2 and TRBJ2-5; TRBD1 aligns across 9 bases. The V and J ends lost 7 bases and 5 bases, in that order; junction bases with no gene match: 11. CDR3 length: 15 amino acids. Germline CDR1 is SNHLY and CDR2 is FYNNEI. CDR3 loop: CASKGQGLWHETQYF. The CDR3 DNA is TGTGCCAGCAAGGGACAGGGTTTATGGCATGAGACCCAGTACTTC.

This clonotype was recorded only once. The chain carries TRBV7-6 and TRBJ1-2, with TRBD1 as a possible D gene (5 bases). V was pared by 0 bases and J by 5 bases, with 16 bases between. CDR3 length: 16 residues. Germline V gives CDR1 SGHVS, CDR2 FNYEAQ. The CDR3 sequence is CASSLARGTIQYGYTF. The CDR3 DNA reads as TGTGCCAGCAGCTTAGCGAGAGGGACCATCCAATATGGCTACACCTTC.

The CDR3 reads CASSPRTGVKYGYTF. For the CDR3, the DNA is TGTGCCAGCAGCCCACGGACAGGGGTAAAGTATGGCTACACCTTC. V usage is TRBV5-4 and J usage is TRBJ1-2, with 9 bases fitting TRBD1. V lost 4 bases and J lost 5; bases outside the gene matches: 9. The CDR3 contains 15 residues. Per the germline V gene, CDR1 is SGHNT and CDR2 is YYREEE (reference sequence).

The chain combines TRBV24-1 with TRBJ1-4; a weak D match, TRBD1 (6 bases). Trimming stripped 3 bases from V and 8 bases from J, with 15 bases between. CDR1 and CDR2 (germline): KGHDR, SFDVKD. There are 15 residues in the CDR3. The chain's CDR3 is CATSDRGTSPEKLFF. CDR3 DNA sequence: TGTGCCACCAGTGATCGGGGGACATCGCCCGAAAAACTGTTTTTT.

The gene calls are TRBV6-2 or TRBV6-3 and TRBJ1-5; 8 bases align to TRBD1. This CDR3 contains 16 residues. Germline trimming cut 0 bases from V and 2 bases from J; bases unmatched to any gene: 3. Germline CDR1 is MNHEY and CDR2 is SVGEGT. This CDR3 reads CASSYSQGAGNQPQHF. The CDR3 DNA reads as TGTGCCAGCAGTTACTCCCAGGGGGCTGGCAATCAGCCCCAGCATTTT.

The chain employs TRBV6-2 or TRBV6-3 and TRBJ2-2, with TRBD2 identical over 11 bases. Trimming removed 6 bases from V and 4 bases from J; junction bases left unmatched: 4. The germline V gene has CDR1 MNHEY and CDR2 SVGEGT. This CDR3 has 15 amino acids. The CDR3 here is CASSGLAGVTGELFF. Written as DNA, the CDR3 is TGTGCCAGCAGCGGACTAGCGGGTGTCACCGGGGAGCTGTTTTTT.

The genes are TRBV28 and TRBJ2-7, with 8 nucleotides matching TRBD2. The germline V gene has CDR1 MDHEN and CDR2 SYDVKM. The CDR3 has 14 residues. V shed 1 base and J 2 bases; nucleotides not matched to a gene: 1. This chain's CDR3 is CASSLSGGPYEQYF. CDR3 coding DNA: TGTGCCAGCAGTTTATCGGGGGGGCCCTACGAGCAGTACTTC.

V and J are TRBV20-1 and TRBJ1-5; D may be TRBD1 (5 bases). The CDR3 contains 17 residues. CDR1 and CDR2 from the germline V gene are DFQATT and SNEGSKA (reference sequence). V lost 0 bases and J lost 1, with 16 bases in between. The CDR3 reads CSARDSRRGISNQPQHF. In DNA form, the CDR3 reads TGCAGTGCTAGAGATTCCCGGAGGGGAATAAGCAATCAGCCCCAGCATTTT.

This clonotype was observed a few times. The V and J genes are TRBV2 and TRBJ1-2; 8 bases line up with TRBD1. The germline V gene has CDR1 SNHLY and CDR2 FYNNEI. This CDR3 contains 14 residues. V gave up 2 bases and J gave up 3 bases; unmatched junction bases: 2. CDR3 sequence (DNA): TGTGCCAGCAGTGAACAGGGGGCAGACTATGGCTACACCTTC. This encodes CASSEQGADYGYTF. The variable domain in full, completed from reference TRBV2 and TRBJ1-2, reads EPEVTQTPSHQVTQMGQEVILRCVPISNHLYFYWYRQILGQKVEFLVSFYNNEISEKSEIFDDQFSVERPDGSNFTLKIRSTKLEDSAMYFCASSEQGADYGYTFGSGTRLTVV.

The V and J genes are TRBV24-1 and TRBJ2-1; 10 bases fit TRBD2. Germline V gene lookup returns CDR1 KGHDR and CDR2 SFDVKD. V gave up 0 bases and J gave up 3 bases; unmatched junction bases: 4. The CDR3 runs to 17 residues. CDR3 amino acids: CATSDLSASGGYNEQFF. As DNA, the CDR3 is TGTGCCACCAGTGATTTGTCGGCTAGCGGGGGCTACAATGAGCAGTTCTTC.

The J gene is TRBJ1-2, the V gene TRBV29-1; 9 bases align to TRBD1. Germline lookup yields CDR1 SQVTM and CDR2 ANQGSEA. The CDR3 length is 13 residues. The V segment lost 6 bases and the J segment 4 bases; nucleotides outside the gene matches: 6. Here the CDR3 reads CSVQGQGGYGYTF. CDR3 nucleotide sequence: TGCAGCGTCCAGGGACAGGGTGGCTATGGCTACACCTTC.

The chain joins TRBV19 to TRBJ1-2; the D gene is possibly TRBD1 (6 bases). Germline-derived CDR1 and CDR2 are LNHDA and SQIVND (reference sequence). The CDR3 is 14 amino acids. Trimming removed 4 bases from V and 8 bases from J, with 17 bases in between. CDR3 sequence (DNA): TGTGCCAGTAGTACCCTTGACAGGCCCAAAGGCTACACCTTC. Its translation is CASSTLDRPKGYTF.

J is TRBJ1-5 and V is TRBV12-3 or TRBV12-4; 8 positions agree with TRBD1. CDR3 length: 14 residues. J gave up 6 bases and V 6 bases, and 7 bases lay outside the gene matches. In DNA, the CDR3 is TGTGCCAGCAGCAAAACAGGGGGGGTTCAGCCCCAGCATTTT. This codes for CASSKTGGVQPQHF.

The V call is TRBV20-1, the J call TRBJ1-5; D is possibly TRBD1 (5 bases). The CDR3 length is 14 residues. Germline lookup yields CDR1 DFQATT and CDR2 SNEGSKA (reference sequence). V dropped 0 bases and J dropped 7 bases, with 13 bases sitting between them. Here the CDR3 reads CSARDSQGGQPQHF. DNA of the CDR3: TGCAGTGCTAGAGATTCGCAGGGAGGCCAGCCCCAGCATTTT.